Sequencing of this T cell receptor (beta chain) was carried out in a study of blood T cell repertoires in COVID-19. Germline CDR1 reads LGHNA; CDR2 reads YSLEER. V was pared by 4 bases and J by 2 bases, with 22 bases between. The CDR3 is made up of 18 amino acids. In its sample, this clone was seen once. This table comes from immunoSEQ multiplex PCR, and its TCRdb copy is limited to in-frame clones, with some not included. The table records around 78,000 clones, around nine tenths of them present only once. The sequencing input was peripheral blood. The TCR sequence derives from a man in his fifties or sixties with active COVID-19. The chain employs TRBV4-3 and TRBJ2-3, with a possible D match to TRBD1 (6 bases). The CDR3 is CASSRTTGTPSITDTQYF. In DNA, the CDR3 is TGCGCCAGCAGCCGCACCACCGGGACACCTTCCATCACAGATACGCAGTATTTT.